This note documents a single T cell receptor beta chain sequence. Its recognized antigen is unknown. The sample holds no much larger clone one base away, and base qualities are not on file. Stable Graves' hyperthyroidism was defined as the absence of progression to ophthalmopathy over 18 months of follow-up. Hyperthyroidism patients were newly diagnosed, had a disease duration of under 2 months, and were aged 18 to 65 years. The study excluded patients with uncontrolled infections, other autoimmune diseases, pregnancy or lactation. Diagnoses were established on the basis of clinical symptoms, serum thyroxine and TRAb, thyroid ultrasound, and orbital computed tomography. Ficoll-Paque density gradient centrifugation was used to isolate PBMCs from 9.5 to 10 ml of fresh peripheral blood. Trizol reagent was used to extract total RNA, and RNA quality was then checked on an Agilent 2100 Bioanalyzer. The TCR beta CDR3 regions were amplified from the RNA transcripts. A first-round RT-PCR of the TCR CDR3 used the HTBI primer set with the Qiagen OneStep RT-PCR kit. Libraries were constructed in a second round of multiplex PCR, after which size selection and purification were carried out. The libraries were sequenced on an Illumina HiSeq2000 using paired-end 100 bp reads. As for the original processing: Raw data were processed with SOAPnuke, discarding reads with adapters, uncalled bases, mean Phred below 15, or no exact constant-primer or identifier match. High-quality paired reads were merged with COPE v1.2.5, and unique nucleotide sequences were defined as clonotypes. MiTCR v1.1 was used to align clonotypes to the IMGT TRBV, TRBD and TRBJ reference segments. Only V-J combinations with frequency above 0.0001, covering about 99% of repertoires, were analysed. A TCS score was defined as the ratio between F50 (clonal expansion) and ExV (chaos), using BLOSUM62-based TCRdist between CDR3 peptides within each V-J. Welch's t-statistics and random forest reduced just over 500 V-J features to roughly 13, which were used in a naive Bayes classifier (R e1071). TCRdb passed the public sequencing reads through fastp at Q25 and MiXCR, retaining productive beta sequences. Rows are combined by CDR3 protein, so each entry shows the most common genes and DNA. These V and J calls are TCRdb output, not the study's own analysis. Within this sample are around 350,000 distinct CDR3 sequences, with 20% to 25% of them counted one time only. The ten largest make up more than 60% of the sample.

The cysteine opens and the phenylalanine closes a CDR3 of 14 amino acids. The read is trimmed to its CDR3 DNA, 42 bases read in frame from base 1. Sequences SGHTA (CDR1) and FQGNSA (CDR2) are obtained from the germline V gene. For this chain, trimming is 2 bases at the V end and 7 bases at the J end, and the number of junction bases without a gene match is 3. These data originate in a study of T cells in Graves' hyperthyroidism and ophthalmopathy (dated by TCRdb to between 2019 and 2020). Study-wide context: Peripheral blood samples were taken at the time of initial diagnosis, prior to any treatment. To identify distinguishing TCR V-J signatures, a discovery cohort of some 99 patients was used, comprising some 43 with Graves' ophthalmopathy and around 57 with stable Graves' hyperthyroidism. Whether ophthalmopathy could be predicted prospectively was tested in an independent validation cohort made up of under 20 hyperthyroidism patients plus 17 patients who later progressed to ophthalmopathy. The 100 or so discovery patients were divided at random into training and test sets in a 7:3 ratio. In addition, the study compared T-cell repertoires in thyroid tissue and in blood from several Graves' hyperthyroidism patients. Following sampling, methimazole starting at 30 mg daily was given to hyperthyroidism patients, and high-dose intravenous methylprednisolone was given to ophthalmopathy patients. TCR Vbeta CDR3 sequencing of roughly 140 peripheral blood samples (43 ophthalmopathy, roughly 72 hyperthyroidism and roughly 17 progressor patients) is reported in the paper. Findings and caveats that apply to the study as a whole: In cross-validation, a model built on a 13 V-J signature told ophthalmopathy apart from stable hyperthyroidism with approximately 90% sensitivity and about 81% specificity, and in testing the same model reached 80%/75%. In validation, the model predicted progression to ophthalmopathy a median of approximately 6.6 months before onset, with about 71% sensitivity and about 72% specificity. Sample size was not statistically predetermined, and blinding of investigators to group allocation was not performed. Most expanded thyroid clonotypes (frequency above 0.001) were also detected in blood, a finding suggesting that blood repertoires may reflect thyroid immune responses.

The V and J genes are TRBV7-2 and TRBJ2-2, with 8 junctional bases fitting TRBD1. This receptor was identified in a man aged 45-65 years with Graves' hyperthyroidism. The sample comprised blood. In nucleotide form, the sequence is TGTGCCAGCAGCTTACAGGGGGCGGACGGGGAGCTGTTTTTT. This sequence encodes CASSLQGADGELFF.